Each of the 22 T cell receptor beta chains below was sequenced from the same sample in a study of read filtering for tumor transcriptome and immune sequencing. From roughly 390 ng of RNA, a library with molecular barcoded alpha/delta and beta/gamma adaptors was made. TCRdb used MiXCR to reprocess the reads, holding one entry per CDR3 protein. Of roughly 35,000 distinct CDR3 sequences in the sample, roughly an eighth were seen once. The sample comprised a population of CD138-negative cells sorted from bone marrow. The source of these receptors is a donor aged 40 or over with multiple myeloma.

Here the CDR3 DNA reads TGCAGCGTTGATAGGGGACAGGGTATGAACACTGAAGCTTTCTTT. Translation gives CSVDRGQGMNTEAFF. V usage is TRBV29-1 and J usage is TRBJ1-1; 9 bases are shared with TRBD1. The CDR3 runs 15 residues. J was trimmed by 0 bases and V by 3 bases; bases with no gene match: 5. Germline assignment: CDR1 SQVTM and CDR2 ANQGSEA.

Remarks on this clonotype: A much bigger clone sits one base away, suggesting this may be a read error. The gene calls are TRBV20-1 and TRBJ2-5; 9 bases are a match to TRBD2. Germline V lookup: CDR1 DFQATT, CDR2 SNEGSKA (reference sequence). The CDR3 spans 11 residues. This CDR3 reads CGALAGETQYF. As DNA, the CDR3 is TGCGGTGCTCTAGCGGGGGAGACCCAGTACTTC.

This clonotype was found many times. The rearrangement uses TRBV7-2 and TRBJ2-7; no definite D call. CDR1 SGHTA and CDR2 FQGNSA come from the germline V gene. The CDR3 is 15 residues long. Trimming took off 1 base at V and 3 bases at J, with 13 bases between the two ends. Here the CDR3 DNA reads TGTGCCAGCAGCTTAGGGGGTGAGCTCCTCTACGAGCAGTACTTC. This encodes CASSLGGELLYEQYF.

This clonotype was detected a few times. The V call is TRBV10-3, the J call TRBJ2-7; the D is unclear. The CDR3 spans 15 residues. Germline values: CDR1 ENHRY, CDR2 SYGVKD. Trimming left V 0 bases short and J 2 bases short, with 11 bases between. The CDR3 bases are TGTGCCATCAGTGAGTCTAGAGGATCGCCCTACGAGCAGTACTTC. It specifies CAISESRGSPYEQYF.

This clonotype was recorded at least ten times. The gene calls are TRBV12-3 or TRBV12-4 and TRBJ2-7, with 9 bases aligning to TRBD2. CDR3 length: 13 amino acids. The ends lost 4 bases at V and 6 bases at J; junction bases unmatched: 4. CDR3 sequence reads: CASSSGTSPEQYF. DNA of the CDR3: TGTGCCAGCAGTTCCGGGACTAGCCCCGAGCAGTACTTC.

Comments on this clonotype: A far larger clone is just one base off, so this is likely a read error. The CDR3 region is CSAQVAPATNEQYF. The DNA for the CDR3 is TGCAGTGCCCAGGTAGCGCCCGCTACCAATGAGCAGTACTTC. This chain uses TRBV20-1 with TRBJ2-7, with TRBD2 as a possible D gene (5 bases). The CDR3 is made up of 14 amino acids. Germline values: CDR1 DFQATT, CDR2 SNEGSKA (reference sequence). The germline V and J ends were trimmed by 6 bases and 7 bases, with 22 bases remaining between them.

This clonotype turned up a few times. The chain joins TRBV9 to TRBJ2-2; 8 positions agree with TRBD2. Germline CDR1 reads SGDLS; CDR2 reads YYNGEE. With 0 bases clipped from V and 0 bases from J, the junction kept 4 bases outside the gene matches. This CDR3 comprises 17 residues. CDR3 region: CASSVVAGGTNTGELFF. CDR3 DNA sequence: TGTGCCAGCAGCGTAGTGGCGGGAGGAACGAACACCGGGGAGCTGTTTTTT.

Ten or more counts support this clonotype. V is TRBV7-6 and J is TRBJ2-1; D remains unclear. Germline CDR1 and CDR2: SGHVS and FNYEAQ. V lost 1 base to trimming and J lost 9 bases, with 7 bases between them. This CDR3 spans 12 amino acids. As DNA, the CDR3 is TGTGCCAGCAGCTTAGGGGCGCGTGAGCAGTTCTTC. Residues: CASSLGAREQFF.

This clonotype was seen a few times. The chain joins TRBV4-3 to TRBJ2-3; TRBD2 aligns across 9 bases. CDR1 is LGHNA and CDR2 is YSLEER in the germline V gene. V shed 0 bases and J 4 bases; nucleotides not matched to a gene: 8. This CDR3 region has 17 residues. This CDR3 reads CASSQEFATSGSDTQYF. Here the CDR3 DNA reads TGCGCCAGCAGCCAAGAATTCGCAACTAGCGGGTCAGATACGCAGTATTTT.

To note about this clonotype: Since a much larger clone is just one base distant, this may be a read error. Because the CDR3 is missing its conserved closing phenylalanine or tryptophan, this is likely a read error. The chain has TRBV5-5 and TRBJ2-5; D call uncertain. CDR1 SGHKS and CDR2 YYEKEE come from the germline V gene (reference sequence). V lost 5 bases, J lost 3 bases, and 14 bases lay in between. This CDR3 is built from 14 residues. This CDR3 reads CASRPQPNKETQYS. The CDR3 DNA sequence: TGTGCCAGCAGACCACAACCCAACAAAGAGACCCAGTACTCC.

A few counts support this clonotype. J is TRBJ2-3 and V is TRBV5-4; maybe TRBD2 (5 bases). The CDR3 consists of 16 residues. V lost 1 base, J lost 0 bases, and 12 bases lay in between. Germline-derived CDR1 and CDR2 are SGHNT and YYREEE (reference sequence). CDR3 nucleotide sequence: TGTGCCAGCAGCTTGATGAGGGAATCTAGCACAGATACGCAGTATTTT. It encodes CASSLMRESSTDTQYF.

The sample holds many counts of this clonotype. The V gene is TRBV29-1, the J gene TRBJ2-5; D not resolved. From germline, CDR1 is SQVTM and CDR2 ANQGSEA. This CDR3 region has 11 residues. V dropped 3 bases and J dropped 9 bases, with 11 bases sitting between them. The CDR3 nucleotides are TGCAGCGTTGATCTGTCCCGATCCCAGTACTTC. Residues: CSVDLSRSQYF. Full variable domain (rest looked up from reference TRBV29-1 and TRBJ2-5): SAVISQKPSRDICQRGTSLTIQCQVDSQVTMMFWYRQQPGQSLTLIATANQGSEATYESGFVIDKFPISRPNLTFSTLTVSNMSPEDSSIYLCSVDLSRSQYFGPGTRLLVL.

At least ten counts were recorded for this clonotype. The chain links TRBV20-1 to TRBJ2-5; 8 positions match TRBD2. The CDR3 sequence is 13 residues long. V shed 5 bases, J shed 1 base, and the junction held 3 bases outside the gene matches. The germline gives CDR1 DFQATT, CDR2 SNEGSKA (reference sequence). The CDR3 DNA is TGCAGTGCTCCTCTAGCGGGCCAAGAGACCCAGTACTTC. Its protein product is CSAPLAGQETQYF.

This rearrangement joins TRBV5-6 to TRBJ2-1; 11 bases are shared with TRBD2. Germline V gene sequence: CDR1 SGHDT, CDR2 YYEEEE. V shed 4 bases, J shed 2 bases, and the junction held 5 bases outside the gene matches. There are 16 residues in the CDR3. CDR3 sequence (DNA): TGTGCCAGCAGCAATCTAGCGGGAGGTACCTACAATGAGCAGTTCTTC. Residues: CASSNLAGGTYNEQFF.

This clonotype was observed many times. J is TRBJ2-5 and V is TRBV3-1; the D is unclear. CDR3 length: 14 amino acids. Trimming removed 2 bases from V and 3 bases from J, with 10 bases in between. CDR1 is LGHDT and CDR2 is YNNKEL in the germline V gene (reference sequence). The CDR3 reads CASSQRAVKETQYF. DNA for the CDR3: TGTGCCAGCAGCCAAAGGGCGGTAAAAGAGACCCAGTACTTC.

This clonotype was detected ten times or more. The chain is built from TRBV6-5 and TRBJ2-3, with 7 bases identical to TRBD2. After removal of 0 bases from V and 2 bases from J, the junction contained 8 bases not matched to a gene. The CDR3 extends over 17 amino acids. From germline, CDR1 is MNHEY and CDR2 SVGAGI. The CDR3 coding sequence is TGTGCCAGCAGTTACTCCCGACTAGCCCGCTACACAGATACGCAGTATTTT. It yields the protein CASSYSRLARYTDTQYF.

The sample holds many counts of this clonotype. The rearrangement uses TRBV5-4 and TRBJ1-1; the match to TRBD1 covers 7 bases. The germline V gene encodes CDR1 SGHNT and CDR2 YYREEE (reference sequence). This CDR3 is built from 13 residues. V shed 4 bases and J 10 bases; nucleotides not matched to a gene: 10. As DNA, the CDR3 is TGTGCCAGCAGCAAACAAAGGGGGCTTGGAGCTTTCTTT. It is translated as CASSKQRGLGAFF. Supplemented by reference TRBV5-4 and TRBJ1-1, the full variable domain reads ETGVTQSPTHLIKTRGQQVTLRCSSQSGHNTVSWYQQALGQGPQFIFQYYREEENGRGNFPPRFSGLQFPNYSSELNVNALELDDSALYLCASSKQRGLGAFFGQGTRLTVV.

The V gene is TRBV20-1, the J gene TRBJ2-7, with 11 bases fitting TRBD2. Germline V CDR1 and CDR2: DFQATT, SNEGSKA (reference sequence). This CDR3 contains 14 residues. Trimming removed 3 bases from V and 4 bases from J; junction bases left unmatched: 5. The CDR3 DNA is TGCAGTGCTAGCCCTAGCGGGAGGTCTTACGAGCAGTACTTC. Protein: CSASPSGRSYEQYF.

This clonotype has a count of ten or more. The rearrangement uses TRBV6-2 or TRBV6-3 and TRBJ2-7; 10 bases fit TRBD2. The CDR3 sequence is 17 residues long. Germline CDR1 reads MNHEY; CDR2 reads SVGEGT. Trimming took 6 bases from V and 4 from J; bases not matched to a gene: 15. CDR3 nucleotides: TGTGCCAGCAGGAAGAACGCTCTAGCGGGAGAGAGATACGAGCAGTACTTC. This encodes CASRKNALAGERYEQYF.

This clonotype has only a few counts. A much larger clone is a single base away; this may be a read error. The CDR3 DNA reads as TGTGCCAGCAGAGACGATGGGACTTTGTACAGTGAGCAGTTCTTC. This codes for CASRDDGTLYSEQFF. The chain recombines TRBV28 with TRBJ2-1; the D gene is possibly TRBD2 (6 bases). The germline gives CDR1 MDHEN, CDR2 SYDVKM. The CDR3 loop spans 15 amino acids.

This clonotype was detected many times. The chain joins TRBV29-1 to TRBJ2-5, with D possibly being TRBD2 (6 bases). The V end was cut by 7 bases, the J end by 5 bases, with 11 bases between. The CDR3 totals 11 residues. Germline CDR1 and CDR2: SQVTM and ANQGSEA. The CDR3 loop is CSAGSRETQYF. DNA of the CDR3: TGCAGCGCCGGGAGTCGGGAGACCCAGTACTTC.

At least ten counts were recorded for this clonotype. J is TRBJ2-7 and V is TRBV29-1; 8 bases align to TRBD1. This CDR3 has 14 amino acids. The V segment lost 4 bases and the J segment 6 bases; nucleotides outside the gene matches: 11. Per the germline V gene, CDR1 is SQVTM and CDR2 is ANQGSEA. The CDR3 bases are TGCAGCGTTGTACTCGCCACAGGGGGGAGCGAGCAGTACTTC. Translated: CSVVLATGGSEQYF.